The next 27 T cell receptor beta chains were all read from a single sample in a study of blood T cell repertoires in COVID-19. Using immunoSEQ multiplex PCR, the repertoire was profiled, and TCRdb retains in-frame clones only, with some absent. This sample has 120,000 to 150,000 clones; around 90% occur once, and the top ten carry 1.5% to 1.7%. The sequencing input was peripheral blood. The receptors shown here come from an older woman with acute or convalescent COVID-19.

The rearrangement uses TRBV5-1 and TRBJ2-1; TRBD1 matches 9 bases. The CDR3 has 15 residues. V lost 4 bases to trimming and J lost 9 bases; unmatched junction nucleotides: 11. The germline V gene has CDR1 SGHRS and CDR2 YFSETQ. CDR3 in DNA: TGCGCCAGCAGCCAGGGACAGGGTGCTAACGGTGAGCAGTTCTTC. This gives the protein CASSQGQGANGEQFF.

The CDR3 protein is CASSSAQGALGYGYTF. CDR3 sequence (DNA): TGTGCCAGCTCATCCGCGCAGGGGGCATTGGGATATGGCTACACCTTC. J is TRBJ1-2 and V is TRBV18, with 8 bases matching TRBD1. V lost 5 bases to trimming and J lost 5 bases; unmatched junction nucleotides: 13. The CDR3 consists of 16 residues. CDR1 KGHSH and CDR2 LQKENI come from the germline V gene. The variable domain in full, with the rest retrieved from reference TRBV18 and TRBJ1-2, is NAGVMQNPRHLVRRRGQEARLRCSPMKGHSHVYWYRQLPEEGLKFMVYLQKENIIDESGMPKERFSAEFPKEGPSILRIQQVVRGDSAAYFCASSSAQGALGYGYTFGSGTRLTVV.

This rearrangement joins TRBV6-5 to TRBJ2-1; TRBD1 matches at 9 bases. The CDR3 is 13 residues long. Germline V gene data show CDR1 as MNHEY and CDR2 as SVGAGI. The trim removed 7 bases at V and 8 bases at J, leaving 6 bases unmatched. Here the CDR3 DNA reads TGTGCCAGCAAGGTACAGGGGGCGGATGAGCAGTTCTTC. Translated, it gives CASKVQGADEQFF.

Written as DNA, the CDR3 is TGTGCCAGCTTGCCTAGCGGGGGGGACACAGATACGCAGTATTTT. This sequence encodes CASLPSGGDTDTQYF. The chain is built from TRBV7-3 and TRBJ2-3, with TRBD2 matching over 12 bases. V lost 8 bases to trimming and J lost 2 bases; unmatched junction nucleotides: 5. Germline lookup yields CDR1 SGHTA and CDR2 FQGTGA. The CDR3 is 15 residues long.

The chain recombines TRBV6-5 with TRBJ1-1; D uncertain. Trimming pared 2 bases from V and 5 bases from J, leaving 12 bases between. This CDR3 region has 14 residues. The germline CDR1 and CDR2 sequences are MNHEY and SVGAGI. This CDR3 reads CASSYANGRTEAFF. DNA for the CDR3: TGTGCCAGCAGTTACGCAAACGGGAGGACTGAAGCTTTCTTT.

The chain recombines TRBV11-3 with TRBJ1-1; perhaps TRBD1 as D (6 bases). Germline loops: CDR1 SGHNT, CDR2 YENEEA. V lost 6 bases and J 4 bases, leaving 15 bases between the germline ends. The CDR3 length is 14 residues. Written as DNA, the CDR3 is TGTGCCAGCAGTCCTCAGGGGAGAGGCACTGAAGCTTTCTTT. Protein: CASSPQGRGTEAFF. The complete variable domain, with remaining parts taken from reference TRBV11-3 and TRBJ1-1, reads EAGVVQSPRYKIIEKKQPVAFWCNPISGHNTLYWYLQNLGQGPELLIRYENEEAVDDSQLPKDRFSAERLKGVDSTLKIQPAELGDSAVYLCASSPQGRGTEAFFGQGTRLTVV.

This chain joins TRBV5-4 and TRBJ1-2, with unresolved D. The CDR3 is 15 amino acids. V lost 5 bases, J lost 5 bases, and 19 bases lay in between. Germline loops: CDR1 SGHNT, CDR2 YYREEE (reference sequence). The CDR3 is CASSSKSGSSYGYTF. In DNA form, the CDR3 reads TGTGCCAGCAGTTCAAAATCCGGTTCTAGTTATGGCTACACCTTC.

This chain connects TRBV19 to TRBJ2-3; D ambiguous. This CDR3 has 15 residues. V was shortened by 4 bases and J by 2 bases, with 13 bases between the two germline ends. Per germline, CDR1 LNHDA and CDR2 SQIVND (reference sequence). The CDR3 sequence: CASSTRRPPTDTQYF. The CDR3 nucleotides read TGTGCCAGTAGTACGAGGCGGCCCCCCACAGATACGCAGTATTTT.

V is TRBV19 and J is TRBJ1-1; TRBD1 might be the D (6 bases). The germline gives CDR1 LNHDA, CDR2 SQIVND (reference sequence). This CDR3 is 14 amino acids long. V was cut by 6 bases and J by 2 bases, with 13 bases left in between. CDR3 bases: TGTGCCAGTAGGATCTGGACAGACAACACTGAAGCTTTCTTT. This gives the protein CASRIWTDNTEAFF.

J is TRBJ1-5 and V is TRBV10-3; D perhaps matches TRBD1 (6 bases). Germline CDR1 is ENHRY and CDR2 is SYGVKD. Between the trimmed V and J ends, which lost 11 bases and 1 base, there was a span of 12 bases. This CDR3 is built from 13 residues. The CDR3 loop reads CASRGGSNQPQHF. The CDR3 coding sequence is TGTGCCTCCAGGGGAGGGAGCAATCAGCCCCAGCATTTT.

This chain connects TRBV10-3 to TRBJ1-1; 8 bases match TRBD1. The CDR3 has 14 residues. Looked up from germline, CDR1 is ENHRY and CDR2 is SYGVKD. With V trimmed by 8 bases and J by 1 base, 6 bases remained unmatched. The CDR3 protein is CAIGQGTENTEAFF. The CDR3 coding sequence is TGTGCCATCGGACAGGGTACTGAGAACACTGAAGCTTTCTTT.

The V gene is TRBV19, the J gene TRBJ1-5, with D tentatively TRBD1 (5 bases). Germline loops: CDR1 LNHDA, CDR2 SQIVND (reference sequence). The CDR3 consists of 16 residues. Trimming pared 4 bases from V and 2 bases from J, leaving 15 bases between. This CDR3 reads CASSTGKARGNQPQHF. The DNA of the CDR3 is TGTGCCAGTAGTACAGGGAAAGCAAGGGGCAATCAGCCCCAGCATTTT.

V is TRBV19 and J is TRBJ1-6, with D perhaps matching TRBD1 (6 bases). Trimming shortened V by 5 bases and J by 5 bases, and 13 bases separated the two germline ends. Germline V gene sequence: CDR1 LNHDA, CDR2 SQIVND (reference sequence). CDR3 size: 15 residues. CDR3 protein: CASSADRSDNSPLHF. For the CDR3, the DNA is TGTGCCAGTAGTGCGGACAGATCTGATAATTCACCCCTCCACTTT. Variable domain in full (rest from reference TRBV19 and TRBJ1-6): DGGITQSPKYLFRKEGQNVTLSCEQNLNHDAMYWYRQDPGQGLRLIYYSQIVNDFQKGDIAEGYSVSREKKESFPLTVTSAQKNPTAFYLCASSADRSDNSPLHFGNGTRLTVT.

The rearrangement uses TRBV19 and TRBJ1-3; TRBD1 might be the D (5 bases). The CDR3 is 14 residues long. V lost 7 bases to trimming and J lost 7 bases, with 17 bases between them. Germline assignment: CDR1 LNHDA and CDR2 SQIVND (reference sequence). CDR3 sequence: CASIRGQGGNTIYF. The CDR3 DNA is TGTGCCAGTATAAGAGGCCAGGGAGGTAACACCATATATTTT.

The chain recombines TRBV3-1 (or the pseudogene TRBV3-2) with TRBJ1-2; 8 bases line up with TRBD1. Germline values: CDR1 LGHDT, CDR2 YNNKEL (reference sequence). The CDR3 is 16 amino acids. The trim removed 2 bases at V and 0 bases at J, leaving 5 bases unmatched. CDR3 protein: CASSQRDRITNYGYTF. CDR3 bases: TGTGCCAGCAGCCAAAGGGACAGGATAACTAACTATGGCTACACCTTC.

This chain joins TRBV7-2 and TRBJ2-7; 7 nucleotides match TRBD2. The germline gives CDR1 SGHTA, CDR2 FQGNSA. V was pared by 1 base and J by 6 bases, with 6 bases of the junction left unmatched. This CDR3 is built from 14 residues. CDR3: CASSLELAMGEQYF. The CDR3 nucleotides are TGTGCCAGCAGCTTAGAACTAGCGATGGGCGAGCAGTACTTC.

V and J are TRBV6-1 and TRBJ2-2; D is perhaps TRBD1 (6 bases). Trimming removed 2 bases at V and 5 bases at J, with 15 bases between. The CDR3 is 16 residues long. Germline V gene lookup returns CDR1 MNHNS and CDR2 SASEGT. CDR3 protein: CASSEQGSTLTGELFF. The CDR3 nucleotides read TGTGCCAGCAGTGAACAGGGGTCTACGTTGACCGGGGAGCTGTTTTTT.

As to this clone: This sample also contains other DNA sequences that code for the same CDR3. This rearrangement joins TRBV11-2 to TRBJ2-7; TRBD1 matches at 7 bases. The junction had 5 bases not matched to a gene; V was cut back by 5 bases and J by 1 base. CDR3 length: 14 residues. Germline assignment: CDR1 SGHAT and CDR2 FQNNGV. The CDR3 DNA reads TGTGCCAGCAGCCCGCCGGGACAGTCCTACGAGCAGTACTTC. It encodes CASSPPGQSYEQYF.

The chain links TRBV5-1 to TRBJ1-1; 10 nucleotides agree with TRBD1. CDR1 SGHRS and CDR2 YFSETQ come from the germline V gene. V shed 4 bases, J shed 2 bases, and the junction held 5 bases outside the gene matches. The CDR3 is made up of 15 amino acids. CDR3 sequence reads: CASSGKTGGNTEAFF. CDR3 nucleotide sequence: TGCGCCAGCAGCGGTAAGACAGGGGGCAACACTGAAGCTTTCTTT.

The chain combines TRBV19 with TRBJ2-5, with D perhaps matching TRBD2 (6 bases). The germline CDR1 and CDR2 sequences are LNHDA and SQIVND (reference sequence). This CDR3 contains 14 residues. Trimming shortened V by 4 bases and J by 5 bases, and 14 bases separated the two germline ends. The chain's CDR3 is CASSNYGGSETQYF. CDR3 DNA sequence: TGTGCCAGTAGTAATTATGGAGGGTCGGAGACCCAGTACTTC.

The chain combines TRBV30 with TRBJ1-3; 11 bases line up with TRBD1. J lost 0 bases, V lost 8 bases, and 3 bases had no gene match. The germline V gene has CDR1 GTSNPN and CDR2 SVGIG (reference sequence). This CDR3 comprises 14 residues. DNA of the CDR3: TGTGCCGGACAGGGGGCCTTCTCTGGAAACACCATATATTTT. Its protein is CAGQGAFSGNTIYF.

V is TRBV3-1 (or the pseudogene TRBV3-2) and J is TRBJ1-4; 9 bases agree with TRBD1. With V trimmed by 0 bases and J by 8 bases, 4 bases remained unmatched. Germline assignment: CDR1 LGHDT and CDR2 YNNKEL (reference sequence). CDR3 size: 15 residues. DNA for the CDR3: TGTGCCAGCAGCCAAGAGTCTGGGACAGGGGAAAAACTGTTTTTT. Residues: CASSQESGTGEKLFF.

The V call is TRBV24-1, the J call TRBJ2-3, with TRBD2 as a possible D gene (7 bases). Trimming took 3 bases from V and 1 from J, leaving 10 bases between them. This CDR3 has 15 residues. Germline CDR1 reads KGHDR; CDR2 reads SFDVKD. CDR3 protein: CATSDRGGGTDTQYF. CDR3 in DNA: TGTGCCACCAGTGATAGGGGGGGCGGCACAGATACGCAGTATTTT.

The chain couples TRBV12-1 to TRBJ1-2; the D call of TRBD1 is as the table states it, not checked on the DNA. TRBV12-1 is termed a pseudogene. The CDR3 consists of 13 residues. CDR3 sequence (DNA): TGTGCCAGCAGCTTTCAGGGGGAGAATGGCTACACCTTC. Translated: CASSFQGENGYTF.

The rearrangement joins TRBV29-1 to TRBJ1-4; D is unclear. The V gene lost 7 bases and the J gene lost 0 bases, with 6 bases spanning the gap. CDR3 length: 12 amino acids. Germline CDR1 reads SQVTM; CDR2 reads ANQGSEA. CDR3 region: CSGQSTNEKLFF. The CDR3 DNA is TGCAGCGGGCAGTCAACTAATGAAAAACTGTTTTTT.

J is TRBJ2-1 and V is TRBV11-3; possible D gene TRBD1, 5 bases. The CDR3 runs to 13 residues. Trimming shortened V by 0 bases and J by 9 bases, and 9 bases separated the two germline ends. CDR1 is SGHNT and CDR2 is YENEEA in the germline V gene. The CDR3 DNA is TGTGCCAGCAGCTTAGATCCAGGGCTTGAGCAGTTCTTC. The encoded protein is CASSLDPGLEQFF.

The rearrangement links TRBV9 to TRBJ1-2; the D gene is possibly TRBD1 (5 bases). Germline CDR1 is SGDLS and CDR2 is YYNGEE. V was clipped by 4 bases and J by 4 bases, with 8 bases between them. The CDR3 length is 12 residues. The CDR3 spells CASSTQGYGYTF. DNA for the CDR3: TGTGCCAGCAGCACCCAGGGCTATGGCTACACCTTC.